These T cell receptor beta chains were read from a single sample in a study of early T cells in non-severe SARS-CoV-2 infection. TCRdb fed the 5' RACE reads into MiXCR, producing one record per CDR3 protein. Of around 61,000 distinct CDR3 sequences in the sample, less than 14% were seen once. Sequencing was done on a sample of whole blood. The origin of the receptors is an adult who was a healthcare worker with PCR-confirmed SARS-CoV-2 infection or an uninfected control (not recorded which). Each CDR3 is given with its conserved first and last residue. Each record gives: CDR3 protein, CDR3 DNA, CDR3 length, J gene, clone size, V gene, D gene. D genes are given only for firm matches. Not every row has a clone size; where given, it reads once, few, many or a size class.

cdr3_aa: CASLGLAGGRNIQYF; cdr3_nt: TGTGCCAGCCTGGGACTAGCGGGGGGGCGAAACATTCAGTACTTC; cdr3_length: 15; j_call: TRBJ2-4; clone_size: few; v_call: TRBV2; d_call: TRBD2
cdr3_aa: CASSPGLAGGTTDTQYF; cdr3_nt: TGCGCCAGCAGCCCGGGTCTAGCGGGGGGAACCACAGATACGCAGTATTTT; cdr3_length: 17; j_call: TRBJ2-3; clone_size: -; v_call: TRBV5-1; d_call: TRBD2
cdr3_aa: CASSPRDQNEKLFF; cdr3_nt: TGTGCCAGCTCACCACGGGACCAGAATGAAAAACTGTTTTTT; cdr3_length: 14; j_call: TRBJ1-4; clone_size: few; v_call: TRBV18; d_call: -
cdr3_aa: CASSSPGQGDYGYTF; cdr3_nt: TGTGCCAGCAGTTCTCCGGGACAGGGGGACTATGGCTACACCTTC; cdr3_length: 15; j_call: TRBJ1-2; clone_size: many; v_call: TRBV6-5; d_call: TRBD1
cdr3_aa: CASSLKDSPSPLHF; cdr3_nt: TGTGCCAGCAGTTTAAAGGACAGTCCTTCACCCCTCCACTTT; cdr3_length: 14; j_call: TRBJ1-6; clone_size: many; v_call: TRBV27; d_call: -
cdr3_aa: CASSPLLGGPSYNEQFF; cdr3_nt: TGTGCCAGCAGCCCCCTCTTGGGGGGCCCCTCCTACAATGAGCAGTTCTTC; cdr3_length: 17; j_call: TRBJ2-1; clone_size: many; v_call: TRBV3-1; d_call: -
cdr3_aa: CVSRGTGGESPLHF; cdr3_nt: TGTGTCAGCAGGGGGACAGGAGGGGAGTCACCCCTCCACTTT; cdr3_length: 14; j_call: TRBJ1-6; clone_size: -; v_call: TRBV6-5; d_call: TRBD1
cdr3_aa: CASRKDRGNQPQHF; cdr3_nt: TGTGCCAGTAGGAAGGACAGAGGCAATCAGCCCCAGCATTTT; cdr3_length: 14; j_call: TRBJ1-5; clone_size: many; v_call: TRBV19; d_call: -
cdr3_aa: CASSQDRRTIGLF; cdr3_nt: TGCGCCAGCAGCCAAGATCGACGAACTATCGGCCTCTTC; cdr3_length: 13; j_call: TRBJ2-1; clone_size: -; v_call: TRBV4-3; d_call: -
cdr3_aa: CASSRGRDRTNYGYTF; cdr3_nt: TGTGCCAGCAGTCGGGGCAGGGACCGGACAAACTATGGCTACACCTTC; cdr3_length: 16; j_call: TRBJ1-2; clone_size: few; v_call: TRBV6-1; d_call: -
cdr3_aa: CASSMGGGRREQYF; cdr3_nt: TGTGCCAGCAGCATGGGTGGTGGGAGACGCGAGCAGTACTTC; cdr3_length: 14; j_call: TRBJ2-7; clone_size: many; v_call: TRBV5-4; d_call: -
cdr3_aa: CSASRQGTTDTQYF; cdr3_nt: TGCAGTGCTAGCCGACAGGGTACCACAGATACGCAGTATTTT; cdr3_length: 14; j_call: TRBJ2-3; clone_size: many; v_call: TRBV20-1; d_call: TRBD1
cdr3_aa: CASSARLATDTQYF; cdr3_nt: TGTGCCAGCAGCGCCAGACTAGCCACAGATACGCAGTATTTT; cdr3_length: 14; j_call: TRBJ2-3; clone_size: -; v_call: TRBV9; d_call: TRBD2
cdr3_aa: CASQTPGAPYEQYF; cdr3_nt: TGTGCCAGTCAGACTCCCGGGGCCCCCTACGAGCAGTACTTC; cdr3_length: 14; j_call: TRBJ2-7; clone_size: -; v_call: TRBV6-5; d_call: -
cdr3_aa: CASRPRDRHYGYTF; cdr3_nt: TGTGCCAGCCGCCCCCGAGACCGTCACTATGGCTACACCTTC; cdr3_length: 14; j_call: TRBJ1-2; clone_size: many; v_call: TRBV7-2; d_call: -
cdr3_aa: CASKTTGAVGNQPQHF; cdr3_nt: TGTGCCAGTAAAACGACAGGGGCGGTGGGCAATCAGCCCCAGCATTTT; cdr3_length: 16; j_call: TRBJ1-5; clone_size: few; v_call: TRBV19; d_call: TRBD1
cdr3_aa: CASSRGQASYNEQFF; cdr3_nt: TGTGCCAGCTCTCGGGGACAGGCTTCCTACAATGAGCAGTTCTTC; cdr3_length: 15; j_call: TRBJ2-1; clone_size: -; v_call: TRBV18; d_call: TRBD1
cdr3_aa: CASSPGTGRSYEQYF; cdr3_nt: TGTGCCAGCAGCCCAGGGACAGGGCGGTCCTACGAGCAGTACTTC; cdr3_length: 15; j_call: TRBJ2-7; clone_size: many; v_call: TRBV6-6; d_call: TRBD1
cdr3_aa: CSITRGETQYF; cdr3_nt: TGCAGTATTACCCGCGGGGAGACCCAGTACTTC; cdr3_length: 11; j_call: TRBJ2-5; clone_size: many; v_call: TRBV20-1; d_call: -
cdr3_aa: CSASWRRNYEQYF; cdr3_nt: TGCAGTGCTAGTTGGCGCCGTAACTACGAGCAGTACTTC; cdr3_length: 13; j_call: TRBJ2-7; clone_size: -; v_call: TRBV20-1; d_call: -
cdr3_aa: CASSLEVASGGLAKNIQYF; cdr3_nt: TGTGCCAGCAGCTTAGAGGTGGCTAGCGGGGGCCTAGCCAAAAACATTCAGTACTTC; cdr3_length: 19; j_call: TRBJ2-4; clone_size: many; v_call: TRBV7-9; d_call: TRBD2
cdr3_aa: CASSKNTEAFF; cdr3_nt: TGTGCCAGCAGCAAGAACACTGAAGCTTTCTTT; cdr3_length: 11; j_call: TRBJ1-1; clone_size: many; v_call: TRBV7-2; d_call: -
cdr3_aa: CASSPGQGTYNEQFF; cdr3_nt: TGTGCCAGCAGCCCGGGACAGGGTACCTACAATGAGCAGTTCTTC; cdr3_length: 15; j_call: TRBJ2-1; clone_size: many; v_call: TRBV6-4; d_call: TRBD1
cdr3_aa: CAVTGDRVTDEQYF; cdr3_nt: TGTGCCGTCACGGGGGACAGGGTCACGGACGAGCAGTACTTC; cdr3_length: 14; j_call: TRBJ2-7; clone_size: many; v_call: TRBV10-3; d_call: TRBD1
cdr3_aa: CSARRTGTDTQYF; cdr3_nt: TGCAGTGCTAGACGGACAGGCACAGATACGCAGTATTTT; cdr3_length: 13; j_call: TRBJ2-3; clone_size: many; v_call: TRBV20-1; d_call: -
cdr3_aa: CSGWNTEAFF; cdr3_nt: TGCAGCGGGTGGAACACTGAAGCTTTCTTT; cdr3_length: 10; j_call: TRBJ1-1; clone_size: many; v_call: TRBV29-1; d_call: -
cdr3_aa: CASSPVTDTQYF; cdr3_nt: TGTGCCAGCAGCCCCGTAACAGATACGCAGTATTTT; cdr3_length: 12; j_call: TRBJ2-3; clone_size: -; v_call: TRBV6-1; d_call: -
cdr3_aa: CAISEPPGTRRREQYF; cdr3_nt: TGTGCCATCAGTGAGCCTCCCGGGACGCGGCGGCGCGAGCAGTACTTC; cdr3_length: 16; j_call: TRBJ2-7; clone_size: many; v_call: TRBV10-3; d_call: -
cdr3_aa: CATSLGSDYGYTF; cdr3_nt: TGTGCCACCAGCTTGGGCTCGGACTATGGCTACACCTTC; cdr3_length: 13; j_call: TRBJ1-2; clone_size: -; v_call: TRBV15; d_call: -
cdr3_aa: CSVGGLAGKLQETQYF; cdr3_nt: TGCAGCGTTGGAGGGCTAGCGGGGAAGCTCCAAGAGACCCAGTACTTC; cdr3_length: 16; j_call: TRBJ2-5; clone_size: many; v_call: TRBV29-1; d_call: TRBD2
cdr3_aa: CASGLTLTSTDTQYF; cdr3_nt: TGTGCTAGTGGTTTGACACTTACTAGCACAGATACGCAGTATTTT; cdr3_length: 15; j_call: TRBJ2-3; clone_size: few; v_call: TRBV12-5; d_call: -
cdr3_aa: CASSPGGGGNQPQHF; cdr3_nt: TGTGCCAGCAGTCCAGGGGGCGGGGGCAATCAGCCCCAGCATTTT; cdr3_length: 15; j_call: TRBJ1-5; clone_size: few; v_call: TRBV12-3/TRBV12-4; d_call: TRBD1
cdr3_aa: CSASAGGTGYTF; cdr3_nt: TGCAGTGCTAGTGCGGGGGGGACTGGCTACACCTTC; cdr3_length: 12; j_call: TRBJ1-2; clone_size: many; v_call: TRBV20-1; d_call: -
cdr3_aa: CASSGPGLPTDTQYF; cdr3_nt: TGTGCCAGCAGCGGGCCGGGACTACCCACAGATACGCAGTATTTT; cdr3_length: 15; j_call: TRBJ2-3; clone_size: many; v_call: TRBV11-2; d_call: TRBD2
cdr3_aa: CASTLSGRYEQYF; cdr3_nt: TGTGCCAGCACCCTTTCTGGCCGTTACGAGCAGTACTTC; cdr3_length: 13; j_call: TRBJ2-7; clone_size: many; v_call: TRBV6-2/TRBV6-3; d_call: -
cdr3_aa: CASRRLQASDTQYF; cdr3_nt: TGTGCCAGCAGGAGACTACAGGCTTCGGATACGCAGTATTTT; cdr3_length: 14; j_call: TRBJ2-3; clone_size: -; v_call: TRBV11-2; d_call: -
cdr3_aa: CSARASTHGNTIYF; cdr3_nt: TGCAGTGCTAGGGCCAGTACCCATGGAAACACCATATATTTT; cdr3_length: 14; j_call: TRBJ1-3; clone_size: many; v_call: TRBV20-1; d_call: -
cdr3_aa: CASTIGLSVDNEQFF; cdr3_nt: TGTGCCAGCACCATAGGATTAAGCGTCGACAATGAGCAGTTCTTC; cdr3_length: 15; j_call: TRBJ2-1; clone_size: many; v_call: TRBV5-4; d_call: -
cdr3_aa: CASSVTGGRDTVWTQYF; cdr3_nt: TGTGCCAGCAGCGTGACCGGGGGCCGGGACACCGTGTGGACCCAGTACTTC; cdr3_length: 17; j_call: TRBJ2-5; clone_size: many; v_call: TRBV3-1; d_call: -
cdr3_aa: CASSLDLSGNTEAFF; cdr3_nt: TGCGCCAGCAGCTTGGACTTAAGTGGGAACACTGAAGCTTTCTTT; cdr3_length: 15; j_call: TRBJ1-1; clone_size: many; v_call: TRBV5-1; d_call: -
cdr3_aa: CASRQGNQPQHF; cdr3_nt: TGTGCCAGCAGACAGGGGAATCAGCCCCAGCATTTT; cdr3_length: 12; j_call: TRBJ1-5; clone_size: many; v_call: TRBV7-9; d_call: TRBD1
cdr3_aa: CASMRDTEAFF; cdr3_nt: TGTGCCAGCATGAGGGACACTGAAGCTTTCTTT; cdr3_length: 11; j_call: TRBJ1-1; clone_size: -; v_call: TRBV25-1; d_call: -
cdr3_aa: CASSETGGQDTQYF; cdr3_nt: TGTGCCAGCAGCGAGACGGGGGGGCAAGATACGCAGTATTTT; cdr3_length: 14; j_call: TRBJ2-3; clone_size: many; v_call: TRBV6-4; d_call: TRBD2